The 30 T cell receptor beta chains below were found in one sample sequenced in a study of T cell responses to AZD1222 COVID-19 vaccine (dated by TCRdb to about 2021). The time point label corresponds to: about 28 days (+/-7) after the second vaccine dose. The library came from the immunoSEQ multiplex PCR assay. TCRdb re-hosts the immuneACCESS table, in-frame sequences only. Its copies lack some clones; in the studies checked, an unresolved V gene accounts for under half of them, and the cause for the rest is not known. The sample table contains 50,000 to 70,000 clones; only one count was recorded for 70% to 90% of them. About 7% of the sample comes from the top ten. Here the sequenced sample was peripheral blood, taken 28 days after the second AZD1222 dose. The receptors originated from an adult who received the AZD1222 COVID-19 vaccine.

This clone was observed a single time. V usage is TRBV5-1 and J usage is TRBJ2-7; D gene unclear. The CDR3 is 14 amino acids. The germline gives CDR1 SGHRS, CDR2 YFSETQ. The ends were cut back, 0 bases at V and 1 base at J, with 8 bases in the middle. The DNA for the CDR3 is TGCGCCAGCAGCTTGGAACCAGGATCCTACGAGCAGTACTTC. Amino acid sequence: CASSLEPGSYEQYF.

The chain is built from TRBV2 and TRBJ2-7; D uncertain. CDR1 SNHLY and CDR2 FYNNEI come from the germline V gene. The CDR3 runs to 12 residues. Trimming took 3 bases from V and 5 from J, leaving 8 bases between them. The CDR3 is CASSDFWDEQYF. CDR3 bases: TGTGCCAGCAGTGATTTCTGGGACGAGCAGTACTTC. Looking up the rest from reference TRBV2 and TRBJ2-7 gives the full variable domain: EPEVTQTPSHQVTQMGQEVILRCVPISNHLYFYWYRQILGQKVEFLVSFYNNEISEKSEIFDDQFSVERPDGSNFTLKIRSTKLEDSAMYFCASSDFWDEQYFGPGTRLTVT.

In DNA, the CDR3 is TGCGCCAGCAGCTCGCCCAACAAGACTAGCGCGAAGTACAATGAGCAGTTCTTC. This encodes CASSSPNKTSAKYNEQFF. The chain uses TRBV5-1 and TRBJ2-1, with 8 bases fitting TRBD2. Trimming removed 3 bases from V and 4 bases from J; junction bases left unmatched: 15. This CDR3 spans 18 amino acids. Germline CDR1 and CDR2: SGHRS and YFSETQ.

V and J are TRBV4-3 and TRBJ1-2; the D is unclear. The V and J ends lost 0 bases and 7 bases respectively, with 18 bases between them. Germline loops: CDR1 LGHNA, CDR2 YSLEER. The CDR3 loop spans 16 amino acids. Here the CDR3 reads CASSQEVAPRTGGYTF. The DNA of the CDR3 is TGCGCCAGCAGCCAAGAGGTGGCCCCCCGAACCGGTGGCTACACCTTC.

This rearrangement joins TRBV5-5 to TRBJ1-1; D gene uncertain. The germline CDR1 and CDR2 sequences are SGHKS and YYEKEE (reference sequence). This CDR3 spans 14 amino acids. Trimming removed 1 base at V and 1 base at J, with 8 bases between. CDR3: CASSLRLSNTEAFF. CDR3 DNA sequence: TGTGCCAGCAGCTTGCGGTTGTCGAACACTGAAGCTTTCTTT.

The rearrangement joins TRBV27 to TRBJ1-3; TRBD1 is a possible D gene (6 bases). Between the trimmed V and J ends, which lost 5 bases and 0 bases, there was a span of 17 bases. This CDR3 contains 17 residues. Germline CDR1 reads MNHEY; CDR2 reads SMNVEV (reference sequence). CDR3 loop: CASSPIYGGLSGNTIYF. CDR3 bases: TGTGCCAGCAGTCCCATTTATGGGGGGCTCTCTGGAAACACCATATATTTT.

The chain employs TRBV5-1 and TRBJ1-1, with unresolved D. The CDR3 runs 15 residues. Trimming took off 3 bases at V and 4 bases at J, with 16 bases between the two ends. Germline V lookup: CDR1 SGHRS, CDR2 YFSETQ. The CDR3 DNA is TGCGCCAGCAGCTCAATCGTCAGCGACTCCACTGAAGCTTTCTTT. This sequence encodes CASSSIVSDSTEAFF.

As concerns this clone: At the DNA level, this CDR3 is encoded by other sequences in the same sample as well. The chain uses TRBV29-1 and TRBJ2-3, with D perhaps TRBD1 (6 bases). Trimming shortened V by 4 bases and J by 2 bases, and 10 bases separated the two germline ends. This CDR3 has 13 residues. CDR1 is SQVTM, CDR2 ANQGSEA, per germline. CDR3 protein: CSVAGQNTDTQYF. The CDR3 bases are TGCAGCGTTGCTGGACAGAACACAGATACGCAGTATTTT.

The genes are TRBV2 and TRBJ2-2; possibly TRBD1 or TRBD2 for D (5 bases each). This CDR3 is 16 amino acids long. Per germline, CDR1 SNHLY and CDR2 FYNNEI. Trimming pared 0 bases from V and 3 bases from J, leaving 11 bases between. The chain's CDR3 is CASSEAEGRYTGELFF. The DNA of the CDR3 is TGTGCCAGCAGTGAAGCCGAGGGGAGATACACCGGGGAGCTGTTTTTT.

CDR3 DNA sequence: TGTGCCAGCAGCTTAGGGGACACATCCTACGAGCAGTACTTC. Encoded protein: CASSLGDTSYEQYF. This chain connects TRBV11-2 to TRBJ2-7, with D tentatively TRBD1 (6 bases). The CDR3 is 14 residues long. The germline CDR1 and CDR2 sequences are SGHAT and FQNNGV. Trimming removed 1 base at V and 1 base at J, with 8 bases between.

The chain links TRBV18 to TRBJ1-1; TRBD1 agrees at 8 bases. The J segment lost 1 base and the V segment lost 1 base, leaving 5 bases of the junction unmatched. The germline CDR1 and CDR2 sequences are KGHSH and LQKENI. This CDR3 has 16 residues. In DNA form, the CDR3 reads TGTGCCAGCTCACCACGCGGACAGGGAGAGAACACTGAAGCTTTCTTT. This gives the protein CASSPRGQGENTEAFF.

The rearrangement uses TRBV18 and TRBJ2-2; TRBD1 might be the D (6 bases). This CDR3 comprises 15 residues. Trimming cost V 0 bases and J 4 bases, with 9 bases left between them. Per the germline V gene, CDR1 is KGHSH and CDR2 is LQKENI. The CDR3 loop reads CASSPPGQLTGELFF. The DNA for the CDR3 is TGTGCCAGCTCACCACCGGGACAACTCACCGGGGAGCTGTTTTTT.

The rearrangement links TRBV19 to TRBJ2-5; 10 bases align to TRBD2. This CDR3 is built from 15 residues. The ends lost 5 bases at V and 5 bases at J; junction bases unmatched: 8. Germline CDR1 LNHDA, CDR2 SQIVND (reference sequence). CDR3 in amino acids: CASSQREGLVETQYF. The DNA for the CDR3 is TGTGCCAGTAGTCAGCGGGAGGGCCTGGTGGAGACCCAGTACTTC.

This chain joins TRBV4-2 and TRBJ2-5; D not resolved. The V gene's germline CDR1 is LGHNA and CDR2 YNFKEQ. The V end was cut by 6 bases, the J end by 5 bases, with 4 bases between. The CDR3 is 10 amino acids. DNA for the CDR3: TGTGCCAGCAGGGGGGAGACCCAGTACTTC. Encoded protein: CASRGETQYF.

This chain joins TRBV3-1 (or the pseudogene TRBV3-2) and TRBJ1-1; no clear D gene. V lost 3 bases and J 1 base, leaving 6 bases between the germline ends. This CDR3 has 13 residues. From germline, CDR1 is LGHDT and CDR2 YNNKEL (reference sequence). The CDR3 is CASSQGENTEAFF. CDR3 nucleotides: TGTGCCAGCAGCCAGGGCGAGAACACTGAAGCTTTCTTT.

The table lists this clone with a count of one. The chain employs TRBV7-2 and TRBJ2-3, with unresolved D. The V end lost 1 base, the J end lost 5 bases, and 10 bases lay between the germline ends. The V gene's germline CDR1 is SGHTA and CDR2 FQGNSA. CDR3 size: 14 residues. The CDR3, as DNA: TGTGCCAGCAGCTTAGGCTCCCCACAAGATACGCAGTATTTT. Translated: CASSLGSPQDTQYF.

CDR3: CASSLEGSSTEAFF. The CDR3 bases are TGTGCCAGCAGCTTGGAGGGATCGAGCACTGAAGCTTTCTTT. V is TRBV11-3 and J is TRBJ1-1; D unresolved. The CDR3 runs to 14 residues. Per germline, CDR1 SGHNT and CDR2 YENEEA. Trimming shortened V by 3 bases and J by 4 bases, and 12 bases separated the two germline ends.

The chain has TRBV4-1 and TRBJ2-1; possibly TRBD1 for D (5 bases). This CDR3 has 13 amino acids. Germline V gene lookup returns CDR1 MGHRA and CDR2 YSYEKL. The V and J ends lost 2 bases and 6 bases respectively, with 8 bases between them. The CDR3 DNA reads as TGCGCCAGCAGCCAAACAGGTCTCAATGAGCAGTTCTTC. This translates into CASSQTGLNEQFF.

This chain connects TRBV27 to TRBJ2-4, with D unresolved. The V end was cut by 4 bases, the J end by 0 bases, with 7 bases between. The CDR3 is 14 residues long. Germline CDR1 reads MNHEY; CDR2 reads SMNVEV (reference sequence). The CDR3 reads CASSSFLAKNIQYF. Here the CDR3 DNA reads TGTGCCAGCAGTTCTTTTCTAGCCAAAAACATTCAGTACTTC.

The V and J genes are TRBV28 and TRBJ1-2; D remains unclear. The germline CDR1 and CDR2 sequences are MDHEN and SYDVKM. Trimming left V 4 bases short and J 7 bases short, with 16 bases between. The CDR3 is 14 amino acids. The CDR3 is CASSSLGQVVGYTF. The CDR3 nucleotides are TGTGCCAGCAGTTCCTTAGGGCAGGTTGTTGGCTACACCTTC.

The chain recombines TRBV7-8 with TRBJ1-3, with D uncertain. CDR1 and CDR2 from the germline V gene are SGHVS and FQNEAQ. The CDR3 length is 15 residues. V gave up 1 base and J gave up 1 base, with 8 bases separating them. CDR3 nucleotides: TGTGCCAGCAGCTTAGGCCGCTGGTCTGGAAACACCATATATTTT. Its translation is CASSLGRWSGNTIYF.

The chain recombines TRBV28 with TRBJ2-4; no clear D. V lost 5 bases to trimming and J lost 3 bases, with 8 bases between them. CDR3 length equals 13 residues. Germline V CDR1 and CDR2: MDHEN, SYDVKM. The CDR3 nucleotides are TGTGCCAGCAGTCTTCGGTTCAAAAACATTCAGTACTTC. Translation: CASSLRFKNIQYF.

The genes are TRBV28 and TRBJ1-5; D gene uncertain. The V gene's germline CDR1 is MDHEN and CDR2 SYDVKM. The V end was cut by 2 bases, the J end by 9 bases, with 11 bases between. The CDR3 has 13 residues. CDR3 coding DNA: TGTGCCAGCAGTTTAATGACGGTCAGGCCCCAGCATTTT. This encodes CASSLMTVRPQHF.

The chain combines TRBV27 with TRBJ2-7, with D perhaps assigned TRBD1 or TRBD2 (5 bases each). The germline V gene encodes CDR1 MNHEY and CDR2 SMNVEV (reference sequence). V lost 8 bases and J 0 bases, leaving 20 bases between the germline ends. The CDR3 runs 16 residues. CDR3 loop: CASRRGPGLSSYEQYF. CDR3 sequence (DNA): TGTGCCAGCCGACGCGGGCCGGGGCTGAGCTCCTACGAGCAGTACTTC.

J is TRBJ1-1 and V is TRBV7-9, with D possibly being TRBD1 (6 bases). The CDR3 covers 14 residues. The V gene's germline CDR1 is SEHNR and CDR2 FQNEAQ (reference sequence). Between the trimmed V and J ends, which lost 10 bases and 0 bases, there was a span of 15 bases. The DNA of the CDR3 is TGTGCCACCGCGACAGGAGCCATGAACACTGAAGCTTTCTTT. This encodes CATATGAMNTEAFF.

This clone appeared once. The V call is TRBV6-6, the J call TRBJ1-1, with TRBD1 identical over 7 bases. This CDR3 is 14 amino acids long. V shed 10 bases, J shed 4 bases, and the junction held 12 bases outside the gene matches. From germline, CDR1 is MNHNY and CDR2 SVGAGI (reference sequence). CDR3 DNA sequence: TGTGCCACCAGACAGGGTAATCGTGGCACTGAAGCTTTCTTT. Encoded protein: CATRQGNRGTEAFF.

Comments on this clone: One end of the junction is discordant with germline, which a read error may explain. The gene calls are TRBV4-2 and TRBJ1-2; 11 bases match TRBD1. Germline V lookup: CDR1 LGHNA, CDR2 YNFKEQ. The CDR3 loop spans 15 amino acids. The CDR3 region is CASSQLDRGLFGYPF. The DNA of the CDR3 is TGTGCCAGCAGCCAATTGGACAGGGGGCTTTTTGGCTACCCCTTC.

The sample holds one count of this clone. For the CDR3, the DNA is TGCAGTGCTAGTCTAGCGGGTGCAGATACGCAGTATTTT. As protein: CSASLAGADTQYF. The rearrangement uses TRBV20-1 and TRBJ2-3, with 8 positions matching TRBD2. CDR1 is DFQATT and CDR2 is SNEGSKA in the germline V gene (reference sequence). The CDR3 length is 13 residues. After removal of 3 bases from V and 4 bases from J, the junction contained 3 bases not matched to a gene.

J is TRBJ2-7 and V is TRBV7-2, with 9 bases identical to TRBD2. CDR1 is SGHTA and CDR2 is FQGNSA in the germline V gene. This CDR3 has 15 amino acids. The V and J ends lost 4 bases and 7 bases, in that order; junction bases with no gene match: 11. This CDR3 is CASSSSRGGAGEQYF. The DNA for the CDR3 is TGTGCCAGCAGCTCCTCGCGCGGGGGGGCCGGTGAGCAGTACTTC.

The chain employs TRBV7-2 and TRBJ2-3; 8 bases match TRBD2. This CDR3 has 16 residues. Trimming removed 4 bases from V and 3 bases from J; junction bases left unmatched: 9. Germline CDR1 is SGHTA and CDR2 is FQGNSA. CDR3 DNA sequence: TGTGCCAGCAGCTCGATCAGCGGGGGCTGGACAGATACGCAGTATTTT. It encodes CASSSISGGWTDTQYF. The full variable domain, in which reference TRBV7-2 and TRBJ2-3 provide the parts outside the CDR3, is GAGVSQSPSNKVTEKGKDVELRCDPISGHTALYWYRQSLGQGLEFLIYFQGNSAPDKSGLPSDRFSAERTGGSVSTLTIQRTQQEDSAVYLCASSSISGGWTDTQYFGPGTRLTVL.